This T cell receptor beta chain was found in a study of metastatic and nonmetastatic thyroid tumors. Findings and limits, study-wide: According to reports, the diversity of TCR beta was significantly higher in malignant thyroid tumors than in benign nodules, and this held in both blood and tumor samples.

None of the patients had undergone any treatment ahead of thyroid surgery. How the authors handled the data: Built for papillary thyroid cancer, a distant-metastasis classifier drew on CDR3 differences across clinicopathological groups. Using MiXCR, TCRdb re-called clones from the PCR reads. TCRdb, rather than the study authors, made the V and J calls. Here the sample spans tens of thousands of clones, around 26% being singletons. Germline lookup yields CDR1 MNHNS and CDR2 SASEGT. V dropped 0 bases and J dropped 2; count of bases not matched to a gene: 3. This CDR3 is 15 amino acids long. This clone was seen many times. Its antigen remains unknown.

The rearrangement joins TRBV6-1 to TRBJ2-5, with 7 bases aligning to TRBD2. The sequence was obtained from a female donor with papillary thyroid cancer or a benign thyroid nodule (not recorded which). Some clones in this sample may be carry-over from other donors' samples. The sequenced material came from blood. CDR3 sequence reads: CASSEAGGGQETQYF. The CDR3 DNA reads as TGTGCCAGCAGTGAAGCCGGGGGAGGGCAAGAGACCCAGTACTTC.